Below, 24 T cell receptor beta chains from the same sample are listed, as sequenced in a study of control samples from healthy donors and cancer patients. Some clones are missing from TCRdb's copy, which holds only in-frame ones; the method was immunoSEQ multiplex PCR. The data contain about 9,700 clones, around 90% of them singletons. The specimen was PBMCs. The source is a man between 60 and 75 years old with colorectal cancer.

The J gene is TRBJ1-1, the V gene TRBV6-5; no definite D call. The CDR3 is 13 residues long. Per the germline V gene, CDR1 is MNHEY and CDR2 is SVGAGI. Trimming cost V 1 base and J 2 bases, with 5 bases left between them. The CDR3 loop is CASSYLGNTEAFF. The CDR3 nucleotides read TGTGCCAGCAGTTACTTGGGAAACACTGAAGCTTTCTTT.

The chain combines TRBV11-3 with TRBJ2-6; the D call may be TRBD1 or TRBD2 (5 bases each). V was pared by 5 bases and J by 0 bases, with 8 bases between. Germline CDR1 reads SGHNT; CDR2 reads YENEEA. The CDR3 contains 15 residues. CDR3 sequence reads: CASSEGLSGANVLTF. The CDR3 nucleotides are TGTGCCAGCAGCGAGGGGCTCTCTGGGGCCAACGTCCTGACTTTC.

This chain joins TRBV27 and TRBJ2-1; D remains unclear. V dropped 5 bases and J dropped 6 bases, with 14 bases sitting between them. Looked up from germline, CDR1 is MNHEY and CDR2 is SMNVEV (reference sequence). This CDR3 has 14 amino acids. The CDR3: CASSRHGPVNEQFF. The CDR3, as DNA: TGTGCCAGCAGTAGGCATGGTCCGGTCAATGAGCAGTTCTTC.

This CDR3 is CASSLPGRAAFF. CDR3 in DNA: TGCGCCAGCAGCTTGCCAGGGAGGGCAGCTTTCTTT. The chain carries TRBV5-1 and TRBJ1-1; maybe TRBD1 (5 bases). Per the germline V gene, CDR1 is SGHRS and CDR2 is YFSETQ. This CDR3 has 12 residues. The V and J ends lost 1 base and 10 bases respectively, with 11 bases between them.

The chain couples TRBV5-1 to TRBJ2-2; D is unresolved. Germline V lookup: CDR1 SGHRS, CDR2 YFSETQ. The CDR3 consists of 13 residues. Trimming shortened V by 0 bases and J by 3 bases, and 3 bases separated the two germline ends. The CDR3 loop reads CASSLVDTGELFF. The CDR3 DNA is TGCGCCAGCAGCTTGGTTGACACCGGGGAGCTGTTTTTT. Full variable domain (rest looked up from reference TRBV5-1 and TRBJ2-2): KAGVTQTPRYLIKTRGQQVTLSCSPISGHRSVSWYQQTPGQGLQFLFEYFSETQRNKGNFPGRFSGRQFSNSRSEMNVSTLELGDSALYLCASSLVDTGELFFGEGSRLTVL.

The J gene is TRBJ2-3, the V gene TRBV7-2, with TRBD2 identical over 10 bases. The ends lost 0 bases at V and 4 bases at J; junction bases unmatched: 4. Germline V CDR1 and CDR2: SGHTA, FQGNSA. CDR3 length equals 16 residues. The DNA for the CDR3 is TGTGCCAGCAGCTTAGCGGGGAGCGGGGGGGCAGATACGCAGTATTTT. This codes for CASSLAGSGGADTQYF. The full variable domain, rest sourced from reference TRBV7-2 and TRBJ2-3, is GAGVSQSPSNKVTEKGKDVELRCDPISGHTALYWYRQSLGQGLEFLIYFQGNSAPDKSGLPSDRFSAERTGGSVSTLTIQRTQQEDSAVYLCASSLAGSGGADTQYFGPGTRLTVL.

This sequence joins TRBV27 and TRBJ2-1; possibly TRBD1 for D (6 bases). Per the germline V gene, CDR1 is MNHEY and CDR2 is SMNVEV (reference sequence). V was cut by 8 bases and J by 1 base, with 15 bases left in between. The CDR3 runs to 15 residues. CDR3 region: CASRAEGVSYNEQFF. The CDR3 DNA is TGTGCCAGCCGCGCCGAGGGGGTGTCCTACAATGAGCAGTTCTTC.

This sequence joins TRBV4-3 and TRBJ2-2; no clear D gene. Germline-derived CDR1 and CDR2 are LGHNA and YSLEER. V lost 0 bases to trimming and J lost 4 bases, with 6 bases between them. CDR3 length equals 14 residues. CDR3 in DNA: TGCGCCAGCAGCCAAGAATCCATCACCGGGGAGCTGTTTTTT. Encoded protein: CASSQESITGELFF.

The rearrangement joins TRBV5-1 to TRBJ1-6, with TRBD1 as a possible D gene (5 bases). The ends were cut back, 0 bases at V and 5 bases at J, with 9 bases in the middle. Germline CDR1 is SGHRS and CDR2 is YFSETQ. The CDR3 totals 15 residues. CDR3 in DNA: TGCGCCAGCAGCTTGGTAGGGGATAATAATTCACCCCTCCACTTT. It translates to CASSLVGDNNSPLHF.

The gene calls are TRBV19 and TRBJ1-2, with unresolved D. Germline-derived CDR1 and CDR2 are LNHDA and SQIVND (reference sequence). Trimming left V 3 bases short and J 4 bases short, with 6 bases between. The CDR3 loop spans 12 amino acids. CDR3 residues: CASSIEGYGYTF. CDR3 nucleotides: TGTGCCAGTAGTATTGAGGGCTATGGCTACACCTTC.

The rearrangement joins TRBV27 to TRBJ2-1; TRBD1 matches 8 bases. Germline values: CDR1 MNHEY, CDR2 SMNVEV (reference sequence). With V trimmed by 2 bases and J by 7 bases, 7 bases remained unmatched. The CDR3 runs to 15 residues. Here the CDR3 reads CASSLRQGAGNEQFF. CDR3 DNA sequence: TGTGCCAGCAGTTTACGTCAGGGGGCGGGGAATGAGCAGTTCTTC.

This clone has more than one count but fewer than ten. The chain has TRBV4-3 and TRBJ2-1; no definite D call. The CDR3 extends over 15 amino acids. CDR1 and CDR2 (germline): LGHNA, YSLEER. V lost 0 bases and J lost 7, with 13 bases in between. DNA for the CDR3: TGCGCCAGCAGCCAAGAATGGCGGCTTGTAAATGAGCAGTTCTTC. This translates into CASSQEWRLVNEQFF.

The chain couples TRBV3-1 (or the pseudogene TRBV3-2) to TRBJ1-1; D unresolved. Germline V gene data show CDR1 as LGHDT and CDR2 as YNNKEL (reference sequence). Trimming stripped 4 bases from V and 6 bases from J, with 12 bases between. This CDR3 comprises 13 residues. The chain's CDR3 is CASSPNQKSEAFF. In DNA form, the CDR3 reads TGTGCCAGCAGCCCAAACCAAAAGTCTGAAGCTTTCTTT.

The chain carries TRBV30 and TRBJ1-2; D gene ambiguous. Germline CDR1 GTSNPN, CDR2 SVGIG (reference sequence). V was clipped by 4 bases and J by 6 bases, with 15 bases between them. The CDR3 totals 13 residues. This CDR3 reads CAWIGVWGDGYTF. CDR3 nucleotides: TGTGCCTGGATTGGGGTTTGGGGTGATGGCTACACCTTC.

CDR3 DNA sequence: TGTGCCAGCAGCTCCCTGTTCGGGGGGCTGGATGAGACCCAGTACTTC. It is translated as CASSSLFGGLDETQYF. V and J are TRBV5-6 and TRBJ2-5, with a weak D call TRBD2 (7 bases). This CDR3 is 16 amino acids long. Per the germline V gene, CDR1 is SGHDT and CDR2 is YYEEEE. Trimming pared 3 bases from V and 5 bases from J, leaving 20 bases between.

The chain combines TRBV19 with TRBJ1-1, with a possible D match to TRBD1 (6 bases). Trimming removed 7 bases from V and 1 base from J, with 19 bases in between. This CDR3 is built from 16 residues. The germline gives CDR1 LNHDA, CDR2 SQIVND (reference sequence). CDR3 DNA sequence: TGTGCCAGTACCCCGGACAGACTGACGTGGAACACTGAAGCTTTCTTT. Translated, it gives CASTPDRLTWNTEAFF.

The J gene is TRBJ1-2, the V gene TRBV6-5; tentatively, D is TRBD1 (6 bases). V was pared by 6 bases and J by 2 bases, with 10 bases between. Germline V gene lookup returns CDR1 MNHEY and CDR2 SVGAGI. This CDR3 is built from 13 residues. CDR3 region: CASRRDKNYGYTF. The CDR3 nucleotides are TGTGCCAGCAGACGGGACAAAAACTATGGCTACACCTTC.

The CDR3 is CASSEAPDEKLFF. CDR3 in DNA: TGTGCCAGCAGTGAAGCGCCTGATGAAAAACTGTTTTTT. The chain has TRBV2 and TRBJ1-4; D is uncertain. The CDR3 length is 13 residues. From germline, CDR1 is SNHLY and CDR2 FYNNEI. The V end was cut by 0 bases, the J end by 6 bases, with 5 bases between.

The J gene is TRBJ2-5, the V gene TRBV5-4; 13 nucleotides match TRBD2. This CDR3 comprises 15 residues. Losses at the gene ends were 5 bases for V and 7 bases for J; bases not matched to a gene: 8. Germline V gene lookup returns CDR1 SGHNT and CDR2 YYREEE (reference sequence). CDR3 sequence reads: CASSMALAGGWTQYF. For the CDR3, the DNA is TGTGCCAGCAGTATGGCACTAGCGGGGGGGTGGACCCAGTACTTC.

This chain links TRBV6-5 with TRBJ2-1; D may be TRBD1 (6 bases). Germline V gene sequence: CDR1 MNHEY, CDR2 SVGAGI. CDR3 size: 15 residues. V was shortened by 5 bases and J by 4 bases, with 15 bases between the two germline ends. CDR3 amino acids: CASSKQGWGYNEQFF. In nucleotides, the CDR3 is TGTGCCAGCAGTAAACAGGGCTGGGGATACAATGAGCAGTTCTTC.

The CDR3 is CASSSGTTFEQYF. CDR3 bases: TGTGCCAGCAGTTCCGGGACAACCTTTGAGCAGTACTTC. V and J are TRBV27 and TRBJ2-7, with a possible D match to TRBD1 (6 bases). This CDR3 has 13 residues. The germline CDR1 and CDR2 sequences are MNHEY and SMNVEV (reference sequence). V dropped 4 bases and J dropped 7 bases, with 14 bases sitting between them.

This chain's CDR3 is CASSSRELFYEQYF. The DNA of the CDR3 is TGTGCCAGCAGTTCACGCGAGCTTTTCTACGAGCAGTACTTC. The chain is built from TRBV28 and TRBJ2-7; no definite D call. Deletions cut 4 bases from V and 3 bases from J, with 13 bases between. Germline CDR1 and CDR2: MDHEN and SYDVKM. This CDR3 has 14 residues.

V is TRBV20-1 and J is TRBJ2-7; D remains ambiguous. Germline V gene data show CDR1 as DFQATT and CDR2 as SNEGSKA (reference sequence). The ends were cut back, 6 bases at V and 11 bases at J, with 17 bases in the middle. The CDR3 runs 11 residues. The CDR3 spells CSALKTPIKYF. The CDR3, as DNA: TGCAGTGCCCTAAAGACACCGATTAAGTACTTC.

This chain connects TRBV28 to TRBJ2-7; D is uncertain. Germline CDR1 MDHEN, CDR2 SYDVKM. V shed 2 bases and J shed 1 base, with 15 bases lying between them. The CDR3 spans 16 residues. CDR3 bases: TGTGCCAGCAGTTTAGAACTCCCCGACTGGTCCTACGAGCAGTACTTC. Translating it yields CASSLELPDWSYEQYF.